One and the same sample provided the 4 T cell receptor beta chains below, sequenced in a study of blood T cell repertoires in COVID-19. Repertoires were generated with immunoSEQ multiplex PCR, while TCRdb's copy carries only in-frame clones and drops some. In the table there are roughly 400,000 clones, 85% to 90% of which are singletons. The sequencing input was PBMCs or T cells enriched from blood (not recorded which). The receptors shown here come from a woman in her 30s who had recovered from COVID-19.

V gene TRBV5-6 combines with J gene TRBJ1-1; D unresolved. Germline V gene data show CDR1 as SGHDT and CDR2 as YYEEEE. Trimming stripped 5 bases from V and 5 bases from J, with 13 bases between. The CDR3 spans 13 residues. The CDR3 is CASRDTLGTEAFF. In DNA form, the CDR3 reads TGTGCCAGCAGAGACACACTTGGGACTGAAGCTTTCTTT.

The chain combines TRBV6-5 with TRBJ2-7; D gene uncertain. Germline values: CDR1 MNHEY, CDR2 SVGAGI. Trimming removed 6 bases at V and 2 bases at J, with 14 bases between. This CDR3 has 14 residues. CDR3 protein: CASSLTYITYEQYF. CDR3 nucleotides: TGTGCCAGCAGCCTTACGTACATCACCTACGAGCAGTACTTC.

The chain combines TRBV7-9 with TRBJ1-1, with D uncertain. The CDR3 extends over 15 amino acids. CDR1 is SEHNR, CDR2 FQNEAQ, per germline (reference sequence). Trimming cost V 2 bases and J 2 bases, with 12 bases left between them. CDR3 amino acids: CASSLMEGANTEAFF. DNA of the CDR3: TGTGCCAGCAGCTTAATGGAGGGTGCCAACACTGAAGCTTTCTTT.

The J gene is TRBJ1-1, the V gene TRBV11-2; 9 nucleotides match TRBD1. With V trimmed by 5 bases and J by 0 bases, 7 bases remained unmatched. Per the germline V gene, CDR1 is SGHAT and CDR2 is FQNNGV. The CDR3 consists of 16 residues. This chain's CDR3 is CASSTHRGPMNTEAFF. Here the CDR3 DNA reads TGTGCCAGCAGCACTCACAGGGGGCCTATGAACACTGAAGCTTTCTTT. The full variable domain, its missing parts supplied by reference TRBV11-2 and TRBJ1-1, is EAGVAQSPRYKIIEKRQSVAFWCNPISGHATLYWYQQILGQGPKLLIQFQNNGVVDDSQLPKDRFSAERLKGVDSTLKIQPAKLEDSAVYLCASSTHRGPMNTEAFFGQGTRLTVV.